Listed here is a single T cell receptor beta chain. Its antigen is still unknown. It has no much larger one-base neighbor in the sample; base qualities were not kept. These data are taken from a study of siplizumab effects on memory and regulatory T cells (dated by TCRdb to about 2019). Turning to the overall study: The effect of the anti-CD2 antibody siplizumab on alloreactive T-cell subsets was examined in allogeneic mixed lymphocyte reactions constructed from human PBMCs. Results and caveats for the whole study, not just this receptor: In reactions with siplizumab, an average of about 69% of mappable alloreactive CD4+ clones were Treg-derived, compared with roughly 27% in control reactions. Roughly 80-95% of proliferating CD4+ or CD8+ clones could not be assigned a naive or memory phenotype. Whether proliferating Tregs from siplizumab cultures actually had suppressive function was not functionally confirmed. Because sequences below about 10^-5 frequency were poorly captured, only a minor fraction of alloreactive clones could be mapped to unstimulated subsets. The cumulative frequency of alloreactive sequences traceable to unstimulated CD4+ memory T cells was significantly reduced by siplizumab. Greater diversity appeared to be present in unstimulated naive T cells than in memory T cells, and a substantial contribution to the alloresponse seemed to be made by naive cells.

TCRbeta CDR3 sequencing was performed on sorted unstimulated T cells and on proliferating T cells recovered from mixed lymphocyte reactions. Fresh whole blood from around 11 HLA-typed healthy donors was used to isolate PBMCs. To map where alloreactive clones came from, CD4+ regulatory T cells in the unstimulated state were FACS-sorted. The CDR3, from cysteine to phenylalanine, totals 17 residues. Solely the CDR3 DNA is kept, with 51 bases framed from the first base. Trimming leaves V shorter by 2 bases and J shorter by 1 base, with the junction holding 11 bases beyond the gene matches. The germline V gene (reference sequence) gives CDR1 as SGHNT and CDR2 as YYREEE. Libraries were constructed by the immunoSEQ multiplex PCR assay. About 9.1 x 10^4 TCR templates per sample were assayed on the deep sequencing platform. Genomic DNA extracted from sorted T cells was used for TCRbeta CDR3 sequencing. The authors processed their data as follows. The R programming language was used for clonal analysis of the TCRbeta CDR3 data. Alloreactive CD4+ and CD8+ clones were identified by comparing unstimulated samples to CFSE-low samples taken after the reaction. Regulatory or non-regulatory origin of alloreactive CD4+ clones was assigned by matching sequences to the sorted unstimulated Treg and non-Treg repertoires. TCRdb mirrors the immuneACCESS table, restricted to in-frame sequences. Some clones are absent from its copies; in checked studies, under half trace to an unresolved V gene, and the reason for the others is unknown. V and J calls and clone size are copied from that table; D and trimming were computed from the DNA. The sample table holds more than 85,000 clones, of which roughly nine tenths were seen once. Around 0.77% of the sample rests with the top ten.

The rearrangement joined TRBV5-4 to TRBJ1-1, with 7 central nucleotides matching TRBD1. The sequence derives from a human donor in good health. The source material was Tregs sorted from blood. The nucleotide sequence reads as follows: TGTGCCAGCAGCTTTAAGGGGGCCCCCCGGGGGAACACTGAAGCTTTCTTT. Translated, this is CASSFKGAPRGNTEAFF.